Given below is one T cell receptor beta chain in context. Libraries were prepared by immunoSEQ multiplex PCR; TCRdb keeps only in-frame clonotypes and omits some of them. The sample has about 7,400 clones; 80% are singletons. These data come from a study of immune evolution from preneoplasia to lung adenocarcinoma. Sequencing input: FFPE adjacent normal lung tissue. The clonotype originates from a person aged 65-85 years with lung adenocarcinoma.

This CDR3 reads CASSVDNLNYGYTF. DNA of the CDR3: TGTGCCAGCTCAGTAGACAATCTGAACTATGGCTACACCTTC. V and J are TRBV6-1 and TRBJ1-2; D not certain. The CDR3 is made up of 14 amino acids. Germline V gene sequence: CDR1 MNHNS, CDR2 SASEGT. V lost 8 bases and J lost 2, with 15 bases in between.